The text below deals with one TCR beta chain. Different DNA sequences within this sample yield the same CDR3. The entry originates in a study of cytotoxic CD8 clonotypes in ibrutinib-treated CLL. Background on the study: There were, on average, approximately 260,000 productive templates and 94,082 productive rearrangements per sample.

Assay used: immunoSEQ multiplex PCR; TCRdb lists only in-frame clones, some missing. Of over 100,000 clones in the sample, approximately 85% are singletons; the top ten hold 2% to 2.5%. The junction had 6 bases not matched to a gene; V was cut back by 1 base and J by 3 bases. Looked up from germline, CDR1 is SGHNT and CDR2 is YENEEA. The length of the CDR3 is 16 residues. Material: PBMCs, obtained after 24 months of ibrutinib treatment. The receptor's source is a human donor with chronic lymphocytic leukemia. The chain has TRBV11-3 and TRBJ2-5; 9 bases fit TRBD2. The CDR3 DNA reads TGTGCCAGCAGCTTAGGCGGCCTAGCGGGGAAAGAGACCCAGTACTTC. It yields the protein CASSLGGLAGKETQYF.